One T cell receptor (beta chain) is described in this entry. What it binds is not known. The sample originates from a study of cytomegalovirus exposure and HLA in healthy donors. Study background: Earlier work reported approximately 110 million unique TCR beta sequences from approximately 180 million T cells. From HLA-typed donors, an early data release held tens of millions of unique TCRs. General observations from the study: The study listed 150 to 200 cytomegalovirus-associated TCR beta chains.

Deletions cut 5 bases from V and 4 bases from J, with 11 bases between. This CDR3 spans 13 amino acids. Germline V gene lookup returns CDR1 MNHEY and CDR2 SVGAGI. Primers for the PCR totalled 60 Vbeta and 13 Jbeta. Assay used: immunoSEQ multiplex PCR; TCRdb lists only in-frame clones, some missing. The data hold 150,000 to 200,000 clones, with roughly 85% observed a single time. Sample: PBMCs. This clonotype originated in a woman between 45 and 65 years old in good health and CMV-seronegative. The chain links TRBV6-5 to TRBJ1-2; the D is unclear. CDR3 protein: CASSEQPFYGYTF. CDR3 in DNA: TGTGCCAGCAGTGAACAGCCCTTCTATGGCTACACCTTC.